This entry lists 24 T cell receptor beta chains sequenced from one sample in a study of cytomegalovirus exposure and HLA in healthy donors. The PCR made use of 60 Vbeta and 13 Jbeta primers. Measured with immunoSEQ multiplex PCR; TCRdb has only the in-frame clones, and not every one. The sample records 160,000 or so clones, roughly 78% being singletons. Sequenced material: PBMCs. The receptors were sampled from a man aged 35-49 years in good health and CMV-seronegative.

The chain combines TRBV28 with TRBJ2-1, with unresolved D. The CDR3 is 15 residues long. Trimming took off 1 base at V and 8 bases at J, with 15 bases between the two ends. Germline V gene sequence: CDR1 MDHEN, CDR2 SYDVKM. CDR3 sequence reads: CASSLSSSMVDEQFF. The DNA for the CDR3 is TGTGCCAGCAGTTTATCATCTAGTATGGTCGATGAGCAGTTCTTC.

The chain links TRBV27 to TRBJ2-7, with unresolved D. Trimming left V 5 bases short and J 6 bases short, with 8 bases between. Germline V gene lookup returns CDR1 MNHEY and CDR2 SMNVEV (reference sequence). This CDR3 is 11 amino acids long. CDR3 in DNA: TGTGCCAGCAGTACCTTCAGCGAGCAGTACTTC. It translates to CASSTFSEQYF.

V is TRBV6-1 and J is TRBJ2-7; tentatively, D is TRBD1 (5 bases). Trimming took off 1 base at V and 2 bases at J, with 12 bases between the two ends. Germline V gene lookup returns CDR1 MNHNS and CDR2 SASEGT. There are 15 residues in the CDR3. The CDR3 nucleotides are TGTGCCAGCAGTGAAGATACAGGAACCCCCTACGAGCAGTACTTC. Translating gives CASSEDTGTPYEQYF.

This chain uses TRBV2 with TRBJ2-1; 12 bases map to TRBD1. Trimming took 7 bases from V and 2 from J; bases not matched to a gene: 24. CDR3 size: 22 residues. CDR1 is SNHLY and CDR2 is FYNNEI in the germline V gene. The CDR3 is CASTKGTGGSSTRNYPYNEQFF. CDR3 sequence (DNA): TGTGCCAGCACTAAAGGGACAGGGGGCTCGTCAACGCGGAATTATCCCTACAATGAGCAGTTCTTC.

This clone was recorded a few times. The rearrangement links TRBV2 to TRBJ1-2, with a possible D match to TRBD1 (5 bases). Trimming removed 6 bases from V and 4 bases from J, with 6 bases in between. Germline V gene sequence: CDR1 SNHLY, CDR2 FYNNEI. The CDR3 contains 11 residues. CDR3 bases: TGTGCCAGCAGCGGGGGCTATGGCTACACCTTC. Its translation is CASSGGYGYTF.

The CDR3 reads CASSFAGGTDTQYF. The CDR3 nucleotides are TGCGCCAGCAGTTTCGCGGGAGGGACAGATACGCAGTATTTT. The chain is built from TRBV5-1 and TRBJ2-3; the match to TRBD2 covers 9 bases. The CDR3 loop spans 14 amino acids. The ends lost 5 bases at V and 3 bases at J; junction bases unmatched: 4. In germline, CDR1 is SGHRS, CDR2 YFSETQ.

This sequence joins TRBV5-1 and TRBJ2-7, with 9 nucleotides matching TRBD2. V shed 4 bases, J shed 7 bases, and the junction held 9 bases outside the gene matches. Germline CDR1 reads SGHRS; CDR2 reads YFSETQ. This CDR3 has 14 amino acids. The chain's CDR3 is CASSGSGSLGEQYF. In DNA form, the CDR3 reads TGCGCCAGCAGCGGTAGCGGGAGCCTGGGGGAGCAGTACTTC.

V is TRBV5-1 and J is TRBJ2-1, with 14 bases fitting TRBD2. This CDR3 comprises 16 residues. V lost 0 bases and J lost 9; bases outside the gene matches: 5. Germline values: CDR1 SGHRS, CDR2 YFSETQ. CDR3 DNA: TGCGCCAGCAGCTTGGCCCCGGGACTAGCGGGAGTTGAGCAGTTCTTC. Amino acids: CASSLAPGLAGVEQFF. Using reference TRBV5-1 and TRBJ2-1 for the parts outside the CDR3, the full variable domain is KAGVTQTPRYLIKTRGQQVTLSCSPISGHRSVSWYQQTPGQGLQFLFEYFSETQRNKGNFPGRFSGRQFSNSRSEMNVSTLELGDSALYLCASSLAPGLAGVEQFFGPGTRLTVL.

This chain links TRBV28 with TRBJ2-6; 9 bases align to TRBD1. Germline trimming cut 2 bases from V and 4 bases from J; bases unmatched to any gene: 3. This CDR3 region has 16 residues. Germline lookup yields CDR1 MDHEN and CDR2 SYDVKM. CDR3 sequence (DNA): TGTGCCAGCAGTTTAGGGACAGGGTTCGGGGCCAACGTCCTGACTTTC. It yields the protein CASSLGTGFGANVLTF.

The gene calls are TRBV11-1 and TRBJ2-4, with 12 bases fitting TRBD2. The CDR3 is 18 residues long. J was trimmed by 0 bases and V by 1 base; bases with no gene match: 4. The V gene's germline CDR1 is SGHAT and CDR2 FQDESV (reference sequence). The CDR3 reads CASSLETSGSLAKNIQYF. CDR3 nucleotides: TGTGCCAGCAGCTTAGAGACTAGCGGGAGCCTAGCCAAAAACATTCAGTACTTC.

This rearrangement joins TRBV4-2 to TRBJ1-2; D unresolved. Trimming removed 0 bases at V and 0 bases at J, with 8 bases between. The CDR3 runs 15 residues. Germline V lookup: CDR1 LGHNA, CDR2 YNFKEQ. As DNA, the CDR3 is TGTGCCAGCAGCCAAGAGGGAGAAGCTAACTATGGCTACACCTTC. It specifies CASSQEGEANYGYTF.

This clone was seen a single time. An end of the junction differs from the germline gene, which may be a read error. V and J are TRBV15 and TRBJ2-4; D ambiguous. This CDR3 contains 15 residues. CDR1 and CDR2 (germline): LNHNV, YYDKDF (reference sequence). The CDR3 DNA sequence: TGTGCCACCAGCGGAGACGGAGCTGCCAAAAACATTCAGTACTTC. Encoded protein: CATSGDGAAKNIQYF.

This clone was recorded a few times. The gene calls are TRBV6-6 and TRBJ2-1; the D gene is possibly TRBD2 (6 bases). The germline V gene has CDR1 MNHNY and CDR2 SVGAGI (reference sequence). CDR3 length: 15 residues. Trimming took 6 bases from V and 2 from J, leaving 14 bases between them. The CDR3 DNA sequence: TGTGCCAGCAGGGAGATCGGGGGAACCTACAATGAGCAGTTCTTC. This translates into CASREIGGTYNEQFF.

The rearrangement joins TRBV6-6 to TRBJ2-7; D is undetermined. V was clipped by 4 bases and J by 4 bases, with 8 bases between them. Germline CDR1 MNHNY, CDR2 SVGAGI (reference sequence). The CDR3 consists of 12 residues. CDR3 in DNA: TGTGCCAGCAGTTCGGTCTCGTACGAGCAGTACTTC. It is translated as CASSSVSYEQYF.

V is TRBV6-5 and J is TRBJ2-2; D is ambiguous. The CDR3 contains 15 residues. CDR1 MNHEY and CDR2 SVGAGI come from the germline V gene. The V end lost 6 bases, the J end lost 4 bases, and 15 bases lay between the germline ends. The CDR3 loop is CASSHSSITTGELFF. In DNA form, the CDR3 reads TGTGCCAGCAGCCACTCTTCGATTACCACCGGGGAGCTGTTTTTT.

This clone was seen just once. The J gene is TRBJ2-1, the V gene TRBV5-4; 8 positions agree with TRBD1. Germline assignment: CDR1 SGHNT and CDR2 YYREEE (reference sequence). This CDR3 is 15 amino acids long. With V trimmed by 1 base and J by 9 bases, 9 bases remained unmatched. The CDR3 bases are TGTGCCAGCAGCTTGCAGGGGGCCACAGGGGCTGAGCAGTTCTTC. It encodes CASSLQGATGAEQFF.

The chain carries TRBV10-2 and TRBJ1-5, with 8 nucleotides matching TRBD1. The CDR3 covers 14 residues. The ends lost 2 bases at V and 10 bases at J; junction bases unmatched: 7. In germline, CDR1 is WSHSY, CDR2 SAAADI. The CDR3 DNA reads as TGCGCCAGCAGTGAGAGCCTCGGACAGGGCCCCCAGCATTTT. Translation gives CASSESLGQGPQHF.

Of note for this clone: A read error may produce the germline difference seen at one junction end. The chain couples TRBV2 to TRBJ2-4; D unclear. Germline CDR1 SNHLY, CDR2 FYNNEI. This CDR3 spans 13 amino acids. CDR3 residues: CASSAGQKNSQYF. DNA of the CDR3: TGTGCCAGCAGTGCTGGGCAGAAAAACAGTCAGTACTTC.

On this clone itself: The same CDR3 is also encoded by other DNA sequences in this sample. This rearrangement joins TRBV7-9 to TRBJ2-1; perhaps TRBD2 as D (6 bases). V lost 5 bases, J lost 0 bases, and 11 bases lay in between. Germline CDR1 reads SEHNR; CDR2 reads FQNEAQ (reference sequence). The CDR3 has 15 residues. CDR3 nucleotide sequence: TGTGCCAGCAGCCCTGGGAGGAGCTCCTACAATGAGCAGTTCTTC. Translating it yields CASSPGRSSYNEQFF.

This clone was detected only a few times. CDR3 DNA sequence: TGTGCCAGTTCTAGCGGGGCCCTGTACGAGCAGTACTTC. This translates into CASSSGALYEQYF. The chain carries TRBV28 and TRBJ2-7; 9 bases align to TRBD2. The CDR3 loop spans 13 amino acids. The germline CDR1 and CDR2 sequences are MDHEN and SYDVKM. With 9 bases clipped from V and 4 bases from J, the junction kept 7 bases outside the gene matches.

CDR3 DNA: TGCGCCAGCAGCCAAGATTTTCCCTATAGCGGGCAGCTTTACTCCTACGAGCAGTACTTC. It codes for CASSQDFPYSGQLYSYEQYF. V and J are TRBV4-1 and TRBJ2-7; 7 bases are a match to TRBD2. V lost 0 bases, J lost 0 bases, and 17 bases stayed unmatched. This CDR3 is 20 amino acids long. CDR1 and CDR2 (germline): MGHRA, YSYEKL.

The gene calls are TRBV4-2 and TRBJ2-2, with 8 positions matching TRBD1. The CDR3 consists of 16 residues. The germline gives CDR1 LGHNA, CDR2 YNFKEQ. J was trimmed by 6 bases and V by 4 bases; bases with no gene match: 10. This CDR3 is CASSPRTGLSPGELFF. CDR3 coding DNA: TGTGCCAGCAGCCCCCGGACAGGGCTATCCCCCGGGGAGCTGTTTTTT.

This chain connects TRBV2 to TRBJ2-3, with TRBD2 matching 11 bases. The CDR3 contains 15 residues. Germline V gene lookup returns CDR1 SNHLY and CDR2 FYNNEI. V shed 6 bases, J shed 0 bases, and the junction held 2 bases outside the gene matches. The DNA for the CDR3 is TGTGCCAGCAGGACTAGCGGGATGAGCACAGATACGCAGTATTTT. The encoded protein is CASRTSGMSTDTQYF.

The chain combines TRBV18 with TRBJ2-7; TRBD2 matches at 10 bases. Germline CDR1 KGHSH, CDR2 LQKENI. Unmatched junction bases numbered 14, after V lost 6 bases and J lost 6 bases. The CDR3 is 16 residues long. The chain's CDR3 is CASSRGAGTSVGEQYF. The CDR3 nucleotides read TGTGCCAGCTCCCGGGGGGCCGGGACTAGCGTAGGCGAGCAGTACTTC. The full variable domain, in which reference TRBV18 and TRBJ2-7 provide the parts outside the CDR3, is NAGVMQNPRHLVRRRGQEARLRCSPMKGHSHVYWYRQLPEEGLKFMVYLQKENIIDESGMPKERFSAEFPKEGPSILRIQQVVRGDSAAYFCASSRGAGTSVGEQYFGPGTRLTVT.